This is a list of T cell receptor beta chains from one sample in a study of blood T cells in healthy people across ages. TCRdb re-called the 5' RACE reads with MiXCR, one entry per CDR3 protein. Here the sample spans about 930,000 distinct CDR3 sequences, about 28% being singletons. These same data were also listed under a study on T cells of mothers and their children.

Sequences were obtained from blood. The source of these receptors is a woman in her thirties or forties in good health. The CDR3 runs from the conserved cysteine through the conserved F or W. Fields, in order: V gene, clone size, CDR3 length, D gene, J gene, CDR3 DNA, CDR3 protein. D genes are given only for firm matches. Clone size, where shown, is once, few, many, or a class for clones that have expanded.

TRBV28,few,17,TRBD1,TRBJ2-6,TGTGCCAGCAGTCCCCGGACAGGGGCCTCTGGGGCCAACGTCCTGACTTTC,CASSPRTGASGANVLTF
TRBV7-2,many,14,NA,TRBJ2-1,TGTGCCAGCAGCCCAGGGATCTTGTACAATGAGCAGTTCTTC,CASSPGILYNEQFF
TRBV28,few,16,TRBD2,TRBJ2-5,TGTGCCAGCAGTTTAATCGGGAGCGGGGCAGGGGAGACCCAGTACTTC,CASSLIGSGAGETQYF
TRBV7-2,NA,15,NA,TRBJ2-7,TGTGCCAGCAGCGTAGACAGGCGCTCCTACAATGAGCAGTACTTC,CASSVDRRSYNEQYF
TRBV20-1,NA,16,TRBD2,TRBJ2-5,TGCAGTGCCAAAAGATCTAGCGGGGTCGGGAAAGAGACCCAGTACTTC,CSAKRSSGVGKETQYF
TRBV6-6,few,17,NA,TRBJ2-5,TGTGCCAGCAGTACGACAGGGAGGGTTCGGGTGAGGGAGACCCAGTACTTC,CASSTTGRVRVRETQYF
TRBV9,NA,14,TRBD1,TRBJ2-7,TGTGCCAGCAGCGTAGTAGGGGGCTGGGACGAGCAGTACTTC,CASSVVGGWDEQYF
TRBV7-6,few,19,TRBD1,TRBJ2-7,TGTGCCAGCAGCGTCGCCGGGACAGTCCCCTTACGGTCGCCCTACGAGCAGTACTTC,CASSVAGTVPLRSPYEQYF
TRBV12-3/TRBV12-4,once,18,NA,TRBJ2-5,TGTGCCAGCAGTTGCCAACTAGCCCCGGCCTACTACCAAGAGACCCAGTACTTC,CASSCQLAPAYYQETQYF
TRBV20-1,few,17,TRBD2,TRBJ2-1,TGCAGTGCCTCTCTAGCGGGGGGCTTGAGCTCCTACAATGAGCAGTTCTTC,CSASLAGGLSSYNEQFF
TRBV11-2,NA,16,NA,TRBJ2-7,TGTGCCAGCAGCTCTGGGAGATTTGATCTGGGCTACGAGCAGTACTTC,CASSSGRFDLGYEQYF
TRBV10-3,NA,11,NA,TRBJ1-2,TGTGCCATCAATGACAGAAGTGGCTACACCTTC,CAINDRSGYTF
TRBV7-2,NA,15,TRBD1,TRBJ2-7,TGTGCCAGCAGCTCAATCGACAGGGCCGCCTACGAGCAGTACTTC,CASSSIDRAAYEQYF
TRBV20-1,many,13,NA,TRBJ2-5,TGCAGCGCCACTTGGGACTCCCAAGAGACCCAGTACTTC,CSATWDSQETQYF
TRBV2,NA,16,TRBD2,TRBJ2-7,TGTGCCAGCAGTCCCCTCGCTAGCGGTCTATCCTACGAGCAGTACTTC,CASSPLASGLSYEQYF
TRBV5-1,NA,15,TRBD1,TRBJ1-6,TGCGCCAGCAGCTTGGACGGGCAGGGGGGATCACCCCTCCACTTT,CASSLDGQGGSPLHF
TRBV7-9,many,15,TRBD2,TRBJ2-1,TGTGCCAGCACCAAGACTAGCGGGGGGAACAATGAGCAGTTCTTC,CASTKTSGGNNEQFF
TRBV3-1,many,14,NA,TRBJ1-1,TGTGCCAGCAGCCCACAGGGTTATAACACTGAAGCTTTCTTT,CASSPQGYNTEAFF
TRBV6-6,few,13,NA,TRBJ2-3,TGTGCCAGCAACGGAGTAACCACAGATACGCAGTATTTT,CASNGVTTDTQYF
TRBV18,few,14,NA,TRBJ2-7,TGTGTCAGCTCAGCGGACCTTTCCGTCTACGAGCAGTACTTC,CVSSADLSVYEQYF
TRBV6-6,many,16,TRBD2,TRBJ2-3,TGTGCCAGCAGAGTGACCCGAGCGGGGAACACAGATACGCAGTATTTT,CASRVTRAGNTDTQYF
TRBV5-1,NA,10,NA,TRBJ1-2,TGCGCCAGTCGTGTAAGAGGCTACACCTTC,CASRVRGYTF
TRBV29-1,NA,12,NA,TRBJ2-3,TGCAGCGTTGTAGGGGCCCCTGATACGCGGTATTTT,CSVVGAPDTRYF
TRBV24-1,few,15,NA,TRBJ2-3,TGTGCCACCGGGTTGGACAGCTCTAGCACAGATACGCAGTATTTT,CATGLDSSSTDTQYF